A selection of T cell receptor beta chains follows, all from one sample in a study of blood T cell repertoires in COVID-19. The method was immunoSEQ multiplex PCR; TCRdb's version includes in-frame clones alone and lacks a portion of them. This sample has a few hundred thousand clones, with roughly nine tenths found just once. Sequencing input: peripheral blood. These receptors were taken from a woman aged 25 to 45 with COVID-19, enrolled during active disease. Each CDR3 is given with its conserved first and last residue. Each record gives: V gene, D gene, J gene, clone size, CDR3 DNA, CDR3 protein. A D gene is named only where the DNA matches it firmly. Where a row states a size, it is once, few, many or the class of an expanded clone; other rows omit it.

TRBV7-8	-	TRBJ2-3	-	TGTGCCAGCTCGACAGTAAACACAGATACGCAGTATTTT	CASSTVNTDTQYF
TRBV27	TRBD1	TRBJ1-4	-	TGTGCCAGCAGGCAGGGGGATGAAAAACTGTTTTTT	CASRQGDEKLFF
TRBV5-6	-	TRBJ1-1	-	TGTGCCAGCAGCTTGGGCGTCCTCACTGAAGCTTTCTTT	CASSLGVLTEAFF
TRBV28	-	TRBJ1-3	-	TGTGCCAGCAGTCAGGGCCGCTCTGGAAACACCATATATTTT	CASSQGRSGNTIYF
TRBV25-1	TRBD1	TRBJ1-2	-	TGTGCCAGCAGGGCCGGGACAGGGATCGGCTACACCTTC	CASRAGTGIGYTF
TRBV5-4	-	TRBJ2-2	-	TGTGCCAGCAGCTTTATGGCGGAAAACACCGGGGAGCTGTTTTTT	CASSFMAENTGELFF
TRBV6-5	-	TRBJ1-5	-	TGTGCCAGCAGGGGGGAGGGAAATCAGCCCCAGCATTTT	CASRGEGNQPQHF
TRBV16	TRBD1	TRBJ1-5	-	TGTGCCAGCAGCCAAATGGCAGGGGGAATTCAGCCCCAGCATTTT	CASSQMAGGIQPQHF
TRBV6-1	-	TRBJ1-3	-	TGTGCCAGCAGTGAAGGGCCAAGCTCTGGAAACACCATATATTTT	CASSEGPSSGNTIYF
TRBV10-2	TRBD2	TRBJ2-7	-	TGCGCCAGCAGTTCTCGGACTAGCGGGACCTACTACGAGCAGTACTTC	CASSSRTSGTYYEQYF
TRBV6-5	-	TRBJ2-1	-	TGTGCCAGCGATCACAGGGACTACAATGAGCAGTTCTTC	CASDHRDYNEQFF
TRBV28	-	TRBJ1-1	-	TGTGCCAGCAGTCTAGTAGCAGGGGAAACTGAAGCTTTCTTT	CASSLVAGETEAFF
TRBV25-1	-	TRBJ1-2	-	TGTGCCCCCACGGGGGGACCCTCCCCAGATAACTATGGCTACACCTTC	CAPTGGPSPDNYGYTF
TRBV18	TRBD2	TRBJ2-1	-	TGTGCCAGCTCGCCTCAAACTAGCGCCAGCGGGAGTGAGCAGTTCTTC	CASSPQTSASGSEQFF
TRBV18	TRBD1	TRBJ1-6	-	TGTGCCAGCTCACCTACAGGGGGCGACAATTCACCCCTCCACTTT	CASSPTGGDNSPLHF
TRBV27	TRBD1	TRBJ1-5	-	TGTGCCAGCAGTTCCGGGACAGGGGGCGCTTCTCAGCCCCAGCATTTT	CASSSGTGGASQPQHF
TRBV28	-	TRBJ1-1	-	TGTGCCAGCGGGGGCGAAACTGAAGCTTTCTTT	CASGGETEAFF
TRBV6-5	TRBD1	TRBJ1-1	-	TGTGCCAGCAGAGAGACAGGGTTGAACACTGAAGCTTTCTTT	CASRETGLNTEAFF
TRBV19	-	TRBJ1-3	-	TGTGCCAGTACCCCCTCTCTTCCCGGAAACACCATATATTTT	CASTPSLPGNTIYF
TRBV7-3	-	TRBJ2-2	-	TGTGCCAGCAGCTTGGGGACATCAAGGGACACCGGGGAGCTGTTTTTT	CASSLGTSRDTGELFF
TRBV5-1	TRBD1	TRBJ1-1	-	TGCGCCAGCAGCTTGGGTGGGACAGGGACCACTGAAGCTTTCTTT	CASSLGGTGTTEAFF
TRBV12-3/TRBV12-4	-	TRBJ2-3	-	TGTGCCACCGCTCGAGCCGGAGATACGCAGTATTTT	CATARAGDTQYF
TRBV9	TRBD1	TRBJ1-3	once	TGTGCCAGCAGCGCGAGACAGGGGACCTCTGGAAACACCATATATTTT	CASSARQGTSGNTIYF
TRBV10-3	TRBD1	TRBJ2-6	-	TGTGCCATCACCCCGGGACAGGGGAGCTCTGGGGCCAACGTCCTGACTTTC	CAITPGQGSSGANVLTF
TRBV3-1/TRBV3-2	-	TRBJ1-1	-	TGTGCCAGCAGCCAAGGGACATTGAACACTGAAGCTTTCTTT	CASSQGTLNTEAFF
TRBV27	-	TRBJ1-1	-	TGTGCCAGCAGTTTCGAGGGGGTGGGGGACACTGAAGCTTTCTTT	CASSFEGVGDTEAFF
TRBV5-1	-	TRBJ2-1	once	TGCGCCAGCAGCTTGGAGTTAGCGTCTGACAATGAGCAGTTCTTC	CASSLELASDNEQFF
TRBV19	TRBD1	TRBJ1-5	few	TGTGCCAGTAGAAAGGGACAGGGTGGCAATCAGCCCCAGCATTTT	CASRKGQGGNQPQHF
TRBV6-1	-	TRBJ1-2	-	TGTGCCAGCAGTGACGATTACAGCTCTAACTATGGCTACACCTTC	CASSDDYSSNYGYTF
TRBV30	-	TRBJ2-7	-	TGTGCCTGGAGTGTGGGGAGATACGAGCAGTACTTC	CAWSVGRYEQYF
TRBV7-9	-	TRBJ2-1	-	TGTGCCAGCAGCTTACCGGGACTGGATTCCAATGAGCAGTTCTTC	CASSLPGLDSNEQFF
TRBV5-1	TRBD2	TRBJ2-3	-	TGCGCCAGCAGCTCCAGGACTAGCGGGATAACAGATACGCAGTATTTT	CASSSRTSGITDTQYF
TRBV18	TRBD1	TRBJ1-2	-	TGTGCCAGCTCCTTGAGTGTTCCGACAGGGGCTAACTATGGCTACACCTTC	CASSLSVPTGANYGYTF
TRBV12-2	-	TRBJ1-4	-	TGTGCAAGTCGACGGGACAGGGGAAGGGAAAAACTGTTTTTT	CASRRDRGREKLFF
TRBV28	TRBD1	TRBJ1-2	once	TGTGCCAGCAGTGCCCATAGGAACAGGGGTGACTATGGCTACACCTTC	CASSAHRNRGDYGYTF
TRBV27	TRBD1	TRBJ1-2	-	TGTGCCAGCAGTAACAGGGGAAGAGACTATGGCTACACCTTC	CASSNRGRDYGYTF
TRBV28	TRBD2	TRBJ2-7	-	TGTGCCAGCAGTTTTTTAGCGGGAGCGGCGCCCTACGAGCAGTACTTC	CASSFLAGAAPYEQYF
TRBV9	-	TRBJ1-1	-	TGTGCCAGCAGCGTAGAGAACGGGGGTGAGGCTTTCTTT	CASSVENGGEAFF
TRBV7-2	-	TRBJ2-1	-	TGTGCCAGCAGCTTAAGCCCCGACAATGAGCAGTTCTTC	CASSLSPDNEQFF
TRBV7-9	-	TRBJ1-2	-	TGTGCCAGCAGCTGGGTTGGGGCAGAGTGGGATGGCTACACCTTC	CASSWVGAEWDGYTF
TRBV18	TRBD1	TRBJ2-7	once	TGTGCCAGCTCAGAGGGACAGGGGTCCCCCTACGAGCAGTACTTC	CASSEGQGSPYEQYF
TRBV5-1	TRBD1	TRBJ1-2	-	TGCGCCAGCAGCACCGGGACAGGGGACTATGGCTACACCTTC	CASSTGTGDYGYTF
TRBV30	TRBD1	TRBJ1-2	-	TGTGCCTCGGGACAGGGTTACGGCTACACCTTC	CASGQGYGYTF
TRBV5-1	-	TRBJ1-1	-	TGCGCCAGCGGCCAGGACTTCCCTAACACTGAAGCTTTCTTT	CASGQDFPNTEAFF
TRBV14	-	TRBJ2-2	-	TGTGCCAGCAGAGTAGCGGCGAACACCGGGGAGCTGTTTTTT	CASRVAANTGELFF